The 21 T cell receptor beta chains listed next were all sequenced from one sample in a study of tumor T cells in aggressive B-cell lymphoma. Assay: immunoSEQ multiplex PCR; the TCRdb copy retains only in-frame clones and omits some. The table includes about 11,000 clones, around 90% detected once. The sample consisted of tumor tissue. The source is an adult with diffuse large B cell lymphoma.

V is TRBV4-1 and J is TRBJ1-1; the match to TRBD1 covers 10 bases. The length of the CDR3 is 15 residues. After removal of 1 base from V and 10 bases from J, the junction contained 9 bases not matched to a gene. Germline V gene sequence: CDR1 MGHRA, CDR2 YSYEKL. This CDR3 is CASSQADRGEARAFF. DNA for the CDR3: TGCGCCAGCAGCCAAGCGGACAGGGGGGAAGCAAGAGCTTTCTTT.

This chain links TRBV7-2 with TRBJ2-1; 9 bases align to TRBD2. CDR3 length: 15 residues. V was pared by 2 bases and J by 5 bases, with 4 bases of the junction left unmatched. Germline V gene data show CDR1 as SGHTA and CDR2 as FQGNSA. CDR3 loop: CASSLQAGGNNEQFF. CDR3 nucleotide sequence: TGTGCCAGCAGCTTACAAGCGGGAGGCAACAATGAGCAGTTCTTC.

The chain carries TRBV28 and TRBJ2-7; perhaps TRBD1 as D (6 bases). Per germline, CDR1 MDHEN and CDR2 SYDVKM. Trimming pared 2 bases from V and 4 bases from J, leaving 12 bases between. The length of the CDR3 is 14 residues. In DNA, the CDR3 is TGTGCCAGCAGTTTACAGGGGTCTTTGTACGAGCAGTACTTC. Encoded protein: CASSLQGSLYEQYF.

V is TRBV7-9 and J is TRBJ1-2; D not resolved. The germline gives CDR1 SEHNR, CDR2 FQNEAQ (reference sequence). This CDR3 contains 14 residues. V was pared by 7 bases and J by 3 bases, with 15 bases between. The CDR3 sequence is CASTVEERDYGYTF. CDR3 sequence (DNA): TGTGCCAGCACGGTAGAGGAGAGGGACTATGGCTACACCTTC. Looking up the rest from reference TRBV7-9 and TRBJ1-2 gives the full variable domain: DTGVSQNPRHKITKRGQNVTFRCDPISEHNRLYWYRQTLGQGPEFLTYFQNEAQLEKSRLLSDRFSAERPKGSFSTLEIQRTEQGDSAMYLCASTVEERDYGYTFGSGTRLTVV.

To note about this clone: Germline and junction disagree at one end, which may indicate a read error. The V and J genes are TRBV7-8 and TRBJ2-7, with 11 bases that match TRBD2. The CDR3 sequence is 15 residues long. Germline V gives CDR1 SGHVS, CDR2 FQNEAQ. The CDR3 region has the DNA TGTGCCAGCAGCTTAGAACTAGCGGGGGAATACGAGCGGTACTTC. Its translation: CASSLELAGEYERYF. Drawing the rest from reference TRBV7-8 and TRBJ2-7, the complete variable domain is GAGVSQSPRYKVAKRGQDVALRCDPISGHVSLFWYQQALGQGPEFLTYFQNEAQLDKSGLPSDRFFAERPEGSVSTLKIQRTQQEDSAVYLCASSLELAGEYERYFGPGTRLTVT.

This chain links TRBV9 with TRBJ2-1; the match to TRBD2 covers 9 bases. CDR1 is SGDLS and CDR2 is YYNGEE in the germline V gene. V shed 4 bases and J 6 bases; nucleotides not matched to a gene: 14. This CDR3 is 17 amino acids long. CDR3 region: CASSLALSGSGSNEQFF. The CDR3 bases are TGTGCCAGCAGCCTTGCCCTTAGCGGGAGTGGTAGCAATGAGCAGTTCTTC.

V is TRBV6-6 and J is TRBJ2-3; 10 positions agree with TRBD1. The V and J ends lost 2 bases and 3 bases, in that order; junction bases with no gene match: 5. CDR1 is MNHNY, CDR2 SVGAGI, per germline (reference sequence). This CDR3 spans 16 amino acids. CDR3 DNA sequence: TGTGCCAGCAGTTACGGACAGGGGGGAGAGACAGATACGCAGTATTTT. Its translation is CASSYGQGGETDTQYF.

CDR3 residues: CASGQGTKFF. For the CDR3, the DNA is TGTGCCAGTGGACAGGGGACCAAGTTCTTC. The rearrangement joins TRBV6-6 to TRBJ2-1; 9 bases align to TRBD1. Germline CDR1 reads MNHNY; CDR2 reads SVGAGI (reference sequence). The V gene end was trimmed by 9 bases and the J gene end by 14 bases; junction bases not matched to a gene: 5. The CDR3 extends over 10 amino acids.

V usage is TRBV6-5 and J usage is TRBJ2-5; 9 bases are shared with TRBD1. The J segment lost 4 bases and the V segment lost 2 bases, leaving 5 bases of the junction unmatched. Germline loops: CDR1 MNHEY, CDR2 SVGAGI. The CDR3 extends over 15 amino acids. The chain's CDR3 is CASSYRYRGLETQYF. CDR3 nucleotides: TGTGCCAGCAGTTACCGTTACAGGGGGCTAGAGACCCAGTACTTC.

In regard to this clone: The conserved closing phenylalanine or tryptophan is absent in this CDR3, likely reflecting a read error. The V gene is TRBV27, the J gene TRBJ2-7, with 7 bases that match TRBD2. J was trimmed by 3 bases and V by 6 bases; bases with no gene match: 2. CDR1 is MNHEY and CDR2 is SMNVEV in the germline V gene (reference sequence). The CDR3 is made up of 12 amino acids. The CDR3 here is CASRGGYYEQYL. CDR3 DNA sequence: TGTGCCAGCAGGGGGGGGTACTACGAGCAGTACCTC.

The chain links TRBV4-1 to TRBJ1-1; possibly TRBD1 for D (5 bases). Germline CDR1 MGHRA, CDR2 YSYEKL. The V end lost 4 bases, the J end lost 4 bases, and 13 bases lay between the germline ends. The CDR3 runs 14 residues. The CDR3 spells CASSPPSGLTEAFF. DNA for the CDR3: TGCGCCAGCAGCCCGCCTTCAGGGCTCACTGAAGCTTTCTTT.

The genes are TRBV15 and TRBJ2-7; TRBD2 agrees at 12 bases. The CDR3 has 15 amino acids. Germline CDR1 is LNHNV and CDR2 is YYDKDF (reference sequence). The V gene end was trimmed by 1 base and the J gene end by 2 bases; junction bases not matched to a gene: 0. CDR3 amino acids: CATSRGLAGAYEQYF. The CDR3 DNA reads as TGTGCCACCAGCAGAGGACTAGCGGGGGCCTACGAGCAGTACTTC.

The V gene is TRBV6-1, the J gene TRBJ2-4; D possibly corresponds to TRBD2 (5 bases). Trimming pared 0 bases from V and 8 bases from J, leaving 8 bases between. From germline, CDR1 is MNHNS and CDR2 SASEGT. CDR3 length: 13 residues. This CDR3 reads CASSEARVDIQYF. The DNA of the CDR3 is TGTGCCAGCAGTGAAGCGCGGGTGGACATTCAGTACTTC.

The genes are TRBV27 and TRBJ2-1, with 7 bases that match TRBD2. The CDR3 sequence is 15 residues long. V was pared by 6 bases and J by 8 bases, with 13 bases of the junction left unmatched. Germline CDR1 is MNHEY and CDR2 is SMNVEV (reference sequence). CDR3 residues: CASSRSGGGWDEQFF. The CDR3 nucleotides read TGTGCCAGCAGCCGGAGTGGCGGGGGATGGGATGAGCAGTTCTTC.

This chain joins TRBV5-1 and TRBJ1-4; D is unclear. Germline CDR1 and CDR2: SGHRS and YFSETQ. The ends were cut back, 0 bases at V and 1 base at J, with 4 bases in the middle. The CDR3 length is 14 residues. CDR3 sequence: CASSLGRTNEKLFF. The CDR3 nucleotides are TGCGCCAGCAGCTTGGGCAGAACTAATGAAAAACTGTTTTTT. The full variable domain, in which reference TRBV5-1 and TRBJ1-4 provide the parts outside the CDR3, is KAGVTQTPRYLIKTRGQQVTLSCSPISGHRSVSWYQQTPGQGLQFLFEYFSETQRNKGNFPGRFSGRQFSNSRSEMNVSTLELGDSALYLCASSLGRTNEKLFFGSGTQLSVL.

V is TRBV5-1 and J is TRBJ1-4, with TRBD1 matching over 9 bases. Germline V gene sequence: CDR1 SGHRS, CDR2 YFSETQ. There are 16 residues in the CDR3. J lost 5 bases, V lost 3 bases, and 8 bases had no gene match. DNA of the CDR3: TGCGCCAGCAGCTATGGGTCCGGACAGGGGAATGAAAAACTGTTTTTT. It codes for CASSYGSGQGNEKLFF.

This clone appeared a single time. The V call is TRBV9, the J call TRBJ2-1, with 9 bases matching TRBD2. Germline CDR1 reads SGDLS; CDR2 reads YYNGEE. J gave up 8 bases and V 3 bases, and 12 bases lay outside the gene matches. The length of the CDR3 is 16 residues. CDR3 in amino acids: CASSAAGGPFVYEQFF. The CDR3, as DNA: TGTGCCAGCAGCGCGGCGGGGGGGCCCTTTGTCTATGAGCAGTTCTTC.

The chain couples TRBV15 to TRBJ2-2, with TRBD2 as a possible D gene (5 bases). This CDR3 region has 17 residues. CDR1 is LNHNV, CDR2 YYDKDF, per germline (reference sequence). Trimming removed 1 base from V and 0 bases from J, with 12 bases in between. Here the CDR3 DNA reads TGTGCCACCAGCAGAGGGGCGGGCAGATCGAACACCGGGGAGCTGTTTTTT. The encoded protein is CATSRGAGRSNTGELFF.

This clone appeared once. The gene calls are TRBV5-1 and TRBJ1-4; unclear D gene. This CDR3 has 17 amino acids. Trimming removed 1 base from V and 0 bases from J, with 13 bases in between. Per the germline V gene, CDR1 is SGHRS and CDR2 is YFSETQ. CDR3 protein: CASSLSPFSSTNEKLFF. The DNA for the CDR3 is TGCGCCAGCAGCTTGTCCCCCTTTTCGTCAACTAATGAAAAACTGTTTTTT.

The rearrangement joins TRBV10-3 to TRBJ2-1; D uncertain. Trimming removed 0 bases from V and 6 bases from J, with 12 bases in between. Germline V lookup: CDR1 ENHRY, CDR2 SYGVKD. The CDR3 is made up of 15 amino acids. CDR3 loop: CAISESQSAINEQFF. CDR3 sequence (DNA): TGTGCCATCAGTGAGTCGCAGAGCGCTATCAATGAGCAGTTCTTC.

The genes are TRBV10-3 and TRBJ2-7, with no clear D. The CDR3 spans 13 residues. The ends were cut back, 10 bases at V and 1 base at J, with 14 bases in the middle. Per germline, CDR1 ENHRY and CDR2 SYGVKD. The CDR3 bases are TGTGCCACGGCCCTGACAACTTCCTACGAGCAGTACTTC. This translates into CATALTTSYEQYF.